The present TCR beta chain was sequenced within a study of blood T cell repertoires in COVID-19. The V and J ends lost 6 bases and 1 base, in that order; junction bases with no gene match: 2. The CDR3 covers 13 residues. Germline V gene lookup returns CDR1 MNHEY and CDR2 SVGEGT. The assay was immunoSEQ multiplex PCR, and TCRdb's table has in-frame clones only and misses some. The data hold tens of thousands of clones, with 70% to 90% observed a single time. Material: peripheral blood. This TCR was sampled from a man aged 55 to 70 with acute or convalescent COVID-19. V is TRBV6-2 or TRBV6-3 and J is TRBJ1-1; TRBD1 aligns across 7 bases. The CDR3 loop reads CASSRTGNTEAFF. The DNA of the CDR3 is TGTGCCAGCAGCCGGACAGGGAACACTGAAGCTTTCTTT.